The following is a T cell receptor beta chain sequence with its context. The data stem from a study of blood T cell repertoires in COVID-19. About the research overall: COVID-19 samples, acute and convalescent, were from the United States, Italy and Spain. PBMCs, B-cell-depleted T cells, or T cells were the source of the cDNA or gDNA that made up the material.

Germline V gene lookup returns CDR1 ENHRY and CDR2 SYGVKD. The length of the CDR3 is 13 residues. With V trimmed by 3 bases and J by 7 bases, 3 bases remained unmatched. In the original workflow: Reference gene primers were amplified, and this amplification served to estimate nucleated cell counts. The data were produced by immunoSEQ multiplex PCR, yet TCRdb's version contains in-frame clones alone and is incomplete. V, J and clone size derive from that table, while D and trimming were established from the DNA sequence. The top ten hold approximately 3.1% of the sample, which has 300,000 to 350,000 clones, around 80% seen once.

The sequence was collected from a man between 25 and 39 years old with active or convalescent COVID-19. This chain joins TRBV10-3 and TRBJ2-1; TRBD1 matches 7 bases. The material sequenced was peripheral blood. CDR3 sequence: CAISEQGYNEQFF. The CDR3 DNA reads TGTGCCATCAGTGAACAGGGGTATAATGAGCAGTTCTTC.